The clone carrying this T cell receptor (beta chain) was observed at least ten times. The antigen remains undetermined. This sample is part of a study of regulatory T cells in long-lasting Graves disease. General study points: Less diverse TCR repertoires were seen in persistent Graves' patients than in newly diagnosed ones. Persistent disease was characterized by preferential usage of TRBV28, TRBJ1-2 and TRBJ2-5.

With iRepertoire HTBI primers and Arm-PCR of CDR3 regions, TCR beta libraries were built. MiXCR was run by TCRdb on the multiplex PCR reads, yielding one entry per CDR3 protein. The table has a few hundred thousand distinct CDR3 sequences, under 25% seen once; the top ten hold over 6%. The time point is: persistent/refractory GD, antithyroid drugs over 5 years with positive TRAb. Generation of the TCR library employed RNA extracted from PBMCs. The germline gives CDR1 SQVTM, CDR2 ANQGSEA. V was cut by 5 bases and J by 11 bases, with 12 bases left in between. This CDR3 is built from 10 residues. The source was peripheral blood mononuclear cells (PBMCs), collected when the disease was refractory, from a patient treated with antithyroid drugs. The sequence derives from a female donor with Graves disease. The V call is TRBV29-1, the J call TRBJ1-1; D is undetermined. This CDR3 reads CSVSTLRAFF. Here the CDR3 DNA reads TGCAGCGTTAGTACATTACGGGCTTTCTTT.